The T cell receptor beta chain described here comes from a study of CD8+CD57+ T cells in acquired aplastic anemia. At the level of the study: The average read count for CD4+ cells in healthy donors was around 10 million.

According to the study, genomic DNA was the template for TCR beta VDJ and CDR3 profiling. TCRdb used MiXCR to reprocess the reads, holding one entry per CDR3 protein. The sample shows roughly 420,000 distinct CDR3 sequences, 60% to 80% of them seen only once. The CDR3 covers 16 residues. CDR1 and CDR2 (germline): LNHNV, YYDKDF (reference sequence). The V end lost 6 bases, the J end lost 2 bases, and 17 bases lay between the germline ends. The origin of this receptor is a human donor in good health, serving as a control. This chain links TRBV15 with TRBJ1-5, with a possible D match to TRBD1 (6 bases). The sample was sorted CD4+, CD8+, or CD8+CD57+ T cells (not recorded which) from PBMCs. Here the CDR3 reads CATSRGGGTGNQPQHF. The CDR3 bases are TGTGCCACCAGTAGGGGGGGGGGGACTGGCAATCAGCCCCAGCATTTT.